The T cell receptor (delta chain) under discussion was sequenced for a study of Vδ1+ human thymocytes. Findings and limits, study-wide: TRD repertoires were essentially private, unlike widely shared TRG clonotypes. Highly polyclonal TRG and TRD repertoires with Gaussian CDR3 length distributions appeared in thymus. Around a fifth of thymic delta-chain sequences were Vdelta2, with few Vdelta3, unlike blood Vdelta1+ controls.

The template was reverse-transcribed extracted RNA. Multiplex PCR used pooled V-gene forward primers and a constant-region reverse primer to amplify CDR3s. TCRdb processed the multiplex PCR reads again with the CATT caller. The sample consists of 50,000 to 75,000 delta-chain clones, about 15% of them appearing once. The germline CDR1 and CDR2 sequences are TSWWSYY and QGS. The CDR3 runs to 21 residues. The V end lost 2 bases, the J end lost 0 bases, and 28 bases lay between the germline ends. Sorted Vdelta1+ thymocytes were about 96% to 99.6% pure. Worth noting for this clone: As yet, its antigen is unknown.

This chain connects TRDV1 to TRDJ1, with D tentatively TRDD2 or TRDD3 (9 bases each). The specimen sequenced was Vdelta1+ gamma-delta thymocytes from the thymus. Noted subset: FACS-sorted CD3+ TCRalphabeta- TCRVdelta1+ TCRVdelta2- thymocytes. This TCR derives from a girl less than two years old who had congenital heart surgery. CDR3 in DNA: TGTGCTCTTGGGGAAGTACCTTCCTACGTAGGACTGGGGGACAACACCGATAAACTCATCTTT. Protein: CALGEVPSYVGLGDNTDKLIF.